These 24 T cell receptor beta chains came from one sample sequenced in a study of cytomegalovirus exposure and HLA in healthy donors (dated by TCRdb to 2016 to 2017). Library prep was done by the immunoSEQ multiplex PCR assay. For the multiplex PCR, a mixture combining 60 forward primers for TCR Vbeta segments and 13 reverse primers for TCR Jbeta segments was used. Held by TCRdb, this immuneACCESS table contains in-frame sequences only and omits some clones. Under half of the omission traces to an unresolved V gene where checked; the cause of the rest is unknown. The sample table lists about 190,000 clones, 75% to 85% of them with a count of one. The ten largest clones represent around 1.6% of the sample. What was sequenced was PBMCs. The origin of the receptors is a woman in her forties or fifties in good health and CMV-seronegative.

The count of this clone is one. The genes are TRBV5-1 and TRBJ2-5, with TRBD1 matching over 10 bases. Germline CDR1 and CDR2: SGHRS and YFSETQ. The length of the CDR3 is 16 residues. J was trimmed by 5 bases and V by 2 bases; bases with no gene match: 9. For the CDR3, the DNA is TGCGCCAGCAGCTTTCCGGACAGGGGGACAGGGGAGACCCAGTACTTC. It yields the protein CASSFPDRGTGETQYF.

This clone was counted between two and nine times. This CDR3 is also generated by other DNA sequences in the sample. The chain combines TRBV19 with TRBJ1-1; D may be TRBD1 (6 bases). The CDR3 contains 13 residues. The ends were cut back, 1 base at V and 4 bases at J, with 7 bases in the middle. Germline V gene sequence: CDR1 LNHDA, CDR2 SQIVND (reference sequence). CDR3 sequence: CASSIGRGTEAFF. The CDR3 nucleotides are TGTGCCAGTAGTATAGGCAGGGGCACTGAAGCTTTCTTT.

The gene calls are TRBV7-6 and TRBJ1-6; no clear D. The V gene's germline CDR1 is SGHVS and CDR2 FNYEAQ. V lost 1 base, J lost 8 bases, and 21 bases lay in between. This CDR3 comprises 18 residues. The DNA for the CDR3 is TGTGCCAGCAGCTTAGGACGGGAAAAGTTGGGCGGAGATTCACCCCTCCACTTT. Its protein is CASSLGREKLGGDSPLHF.

The CDR3 DNA reads TGTGCCAGCAGCTTAGGGGGACTTTCGAGGGAGCCCCAGCATTTT. It encodes CASSLGGLSREPQHF. The gene calls are TRBV7-6 and TRBJ1-5; D may be TRBD1 (5 bases). The V and J ends lost 1 base and 8 bases respectively, with 15 bases between them. The CDR3 covers 15 residues. Germline V gene sequence: CDR1 SGHVS, CDR2 FNYEAQ.

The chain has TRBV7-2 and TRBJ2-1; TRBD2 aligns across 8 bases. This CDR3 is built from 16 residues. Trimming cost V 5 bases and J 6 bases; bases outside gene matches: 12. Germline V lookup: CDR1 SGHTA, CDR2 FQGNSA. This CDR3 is CASSPRGAGGSNEQFF. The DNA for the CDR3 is TGTGCCAGCAGCCCTCGGGGGGCGGGGGGCTCCAATGAGCAGTTCTTC.

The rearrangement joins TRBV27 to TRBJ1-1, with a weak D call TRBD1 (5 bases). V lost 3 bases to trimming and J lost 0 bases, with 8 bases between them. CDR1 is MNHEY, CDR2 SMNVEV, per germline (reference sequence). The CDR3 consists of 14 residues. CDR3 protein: CASSLGRLNTEAFF. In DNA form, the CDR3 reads TGTGCCAGCAGTTTGGGGCGGTTGAACACTGAAGCTTTCTTT.

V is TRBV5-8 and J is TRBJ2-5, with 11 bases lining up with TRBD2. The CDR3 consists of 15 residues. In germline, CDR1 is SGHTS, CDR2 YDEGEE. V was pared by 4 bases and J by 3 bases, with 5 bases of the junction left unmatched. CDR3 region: CASSAGLAVEETQYF. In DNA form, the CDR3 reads TGTGCCAGCAGCGCGGGACTAGCGGTAGAAGAGACCCAGTACTTC.

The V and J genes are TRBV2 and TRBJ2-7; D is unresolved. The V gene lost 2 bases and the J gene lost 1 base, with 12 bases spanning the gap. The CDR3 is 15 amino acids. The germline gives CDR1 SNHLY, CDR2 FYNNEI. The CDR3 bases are TGTGCCAGCAGTGAAACCAGAGTGACTTCCTACGAGCAGTACTTC. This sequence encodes CASSETRVTSYEQYF.

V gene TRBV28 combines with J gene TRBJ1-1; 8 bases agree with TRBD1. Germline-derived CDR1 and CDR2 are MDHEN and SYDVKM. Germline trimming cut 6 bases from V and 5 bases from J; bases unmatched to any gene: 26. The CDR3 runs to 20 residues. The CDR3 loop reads CASSSVGRQPRTGGRTEAFF. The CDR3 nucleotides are TGTGCCAGCAGCTCCGTTGGTCGCCAGCCCCGAACAGGGGGTAGGACTGAAGCTTTCTTT.

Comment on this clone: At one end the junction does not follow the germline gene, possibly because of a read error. The CDR3 here is CSSSLGDSPNYGYTF. CDR3 bases: TGTTCCAGCAGCTTAGGAGACAGCCCTAACTATGGCTACACCTTC. V usage is TRBV7-9 and J usage is TRBJ1-2; D perhaps matches TRBD1 (5 bases). CDR3 length: 15 residues. Germline V gives CDR1 SEHNR, CDR2 FQNEAQ (reference sequence). Combining the CDR3 with reference TRBV7-9 and TRBJ1-2 gives the whole variable domain DTGVSQNPRHKITKRGQNVTFRCDPISEHNRLYWYRQTLGQGPEFLTYFQNEAQLEKSRLLSDRFSAERPKGSFSTLEIQRTEQGDSAMYLCSSSLGDSPNYGYTFGSGTRLTVV.

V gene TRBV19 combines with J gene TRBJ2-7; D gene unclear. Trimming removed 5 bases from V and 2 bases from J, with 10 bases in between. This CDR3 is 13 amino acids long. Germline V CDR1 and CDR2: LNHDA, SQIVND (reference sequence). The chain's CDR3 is CASSPGLPYEQYF. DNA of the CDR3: TGTGCCAGTAGTCCCGGTCTCCCCTACGAGCAGTACTTC.

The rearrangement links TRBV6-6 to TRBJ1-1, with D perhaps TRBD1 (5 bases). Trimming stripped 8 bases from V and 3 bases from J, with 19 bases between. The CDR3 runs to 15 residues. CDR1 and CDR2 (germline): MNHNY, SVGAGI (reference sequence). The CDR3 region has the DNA TGTGCCAGCGCTTGGGGGGTAGTTGCGGACACTGAAGCTTTCTTT. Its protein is CASAWGVVADTEAFF.

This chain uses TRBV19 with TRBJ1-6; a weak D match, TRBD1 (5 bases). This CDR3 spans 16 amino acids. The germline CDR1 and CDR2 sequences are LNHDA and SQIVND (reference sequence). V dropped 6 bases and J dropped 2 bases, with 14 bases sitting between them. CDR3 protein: CASSRESGPYNSPLHF. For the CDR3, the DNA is TGTGCCAGTAGCAGGGAATCAGGGCCCTATAATTCACCCCTCCACTTT.

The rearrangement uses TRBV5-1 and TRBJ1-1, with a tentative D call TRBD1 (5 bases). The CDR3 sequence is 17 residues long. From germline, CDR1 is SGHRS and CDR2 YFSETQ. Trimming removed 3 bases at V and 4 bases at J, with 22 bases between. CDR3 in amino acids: CASSSSGTPLGGTEAFF. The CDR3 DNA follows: TGCGCCAGCAGCTCTTCCGGGACTCCCCTCGGGGGCACTGAAGCTTTCTTT.

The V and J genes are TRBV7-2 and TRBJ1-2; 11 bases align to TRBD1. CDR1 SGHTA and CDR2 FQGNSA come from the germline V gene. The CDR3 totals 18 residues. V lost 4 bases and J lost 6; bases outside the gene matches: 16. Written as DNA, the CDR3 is TGTGCCAGCAGCTCGTCGGTCCGCACCGGGACAGGGGGGCATGGCTACACCTTC. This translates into CASSSSVRTGTGGHGYTF. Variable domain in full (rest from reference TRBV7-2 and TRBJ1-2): GAGVSQSPSNKVTEKGKDVELRCDPISGHTALYWYRQSLGQGLEFLIYFQGNSAPDKSGLPSDRFSAERTGGSVSTLTIQRTQQEDSAVYLCASSSSVRTGTGGHGYTFGSGTRLTVV.

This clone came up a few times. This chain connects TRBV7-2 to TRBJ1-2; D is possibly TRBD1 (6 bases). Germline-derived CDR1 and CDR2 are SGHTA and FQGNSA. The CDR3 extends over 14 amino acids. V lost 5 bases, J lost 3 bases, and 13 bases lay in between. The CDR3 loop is CASSQQTGYYGYTF. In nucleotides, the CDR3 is TGTGCCAGCAGCCAACAGACAGGCTACTATGGCTACACCTTC.

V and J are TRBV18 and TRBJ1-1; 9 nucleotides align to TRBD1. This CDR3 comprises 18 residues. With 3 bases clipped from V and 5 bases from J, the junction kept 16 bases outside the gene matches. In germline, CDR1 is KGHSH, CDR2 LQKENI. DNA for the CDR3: TGTGCCAGCTCACCTACCCTAAACAGGGGGCTGGTGGGTACTGAAGCTTTCTTT. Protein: CASSPTLNRGLVGTEAFF.

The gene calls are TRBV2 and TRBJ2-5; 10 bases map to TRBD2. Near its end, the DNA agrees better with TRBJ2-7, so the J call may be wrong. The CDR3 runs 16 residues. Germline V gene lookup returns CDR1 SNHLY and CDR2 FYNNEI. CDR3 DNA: TGTGCCAGCAGCGATCCGGGACTAGCGCCTCGGAACGAGCAGTACTTC. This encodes CASSDPGLAPRNEQYF.

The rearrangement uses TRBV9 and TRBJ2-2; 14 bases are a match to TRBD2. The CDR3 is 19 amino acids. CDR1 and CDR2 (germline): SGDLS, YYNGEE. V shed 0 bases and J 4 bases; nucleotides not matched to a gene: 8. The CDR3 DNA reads TGTGCCAGCAGCGTAGCTCCGACTAGCGGGGGGGGTTTCACCGGGGAGCTGTTTTTT. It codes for CASSVAPTSGGGFTGELFF.

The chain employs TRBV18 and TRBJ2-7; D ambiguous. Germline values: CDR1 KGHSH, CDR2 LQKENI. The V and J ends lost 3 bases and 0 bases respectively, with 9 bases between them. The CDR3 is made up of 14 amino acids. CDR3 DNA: TGTGCCAGCTCACCCCTCCAGATCTCCTACGAGCAGTACTTC. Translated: CASSPLQISYEQYF.

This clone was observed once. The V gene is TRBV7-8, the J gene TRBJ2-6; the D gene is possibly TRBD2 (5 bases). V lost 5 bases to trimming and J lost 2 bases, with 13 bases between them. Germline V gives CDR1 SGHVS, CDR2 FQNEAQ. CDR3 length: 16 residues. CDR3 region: CASSHPTRAGANVLTF. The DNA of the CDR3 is TGTGCCAGCAGCCACCCGACGAGGGCTGGGGCCAACGTCCTGACTTTC.

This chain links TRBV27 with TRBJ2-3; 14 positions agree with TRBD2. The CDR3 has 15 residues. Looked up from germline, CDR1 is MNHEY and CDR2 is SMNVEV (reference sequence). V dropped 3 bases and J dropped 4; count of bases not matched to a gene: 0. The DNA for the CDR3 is TGTGCCAGCAGTTTGACTAGCGGGGGGGCAGATACGCAGTATTTT. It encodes CASSLTSGGADTQYF.

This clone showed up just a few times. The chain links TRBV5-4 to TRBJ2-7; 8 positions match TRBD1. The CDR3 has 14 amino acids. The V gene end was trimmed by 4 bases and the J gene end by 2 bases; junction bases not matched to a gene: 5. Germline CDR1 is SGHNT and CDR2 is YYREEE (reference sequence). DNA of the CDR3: TGTGCCAGCAGCGTACAGGGGGGCGCCTACGAGCAGTACTTC. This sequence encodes CASSVQGGAYEQYF.

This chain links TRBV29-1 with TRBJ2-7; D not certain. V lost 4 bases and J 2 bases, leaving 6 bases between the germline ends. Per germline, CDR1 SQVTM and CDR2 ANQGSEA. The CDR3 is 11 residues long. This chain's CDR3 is CSVGRTYEQYF. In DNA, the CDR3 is TGCAGCGTTGGCAGGACCTACGAGCAGTACTTC.